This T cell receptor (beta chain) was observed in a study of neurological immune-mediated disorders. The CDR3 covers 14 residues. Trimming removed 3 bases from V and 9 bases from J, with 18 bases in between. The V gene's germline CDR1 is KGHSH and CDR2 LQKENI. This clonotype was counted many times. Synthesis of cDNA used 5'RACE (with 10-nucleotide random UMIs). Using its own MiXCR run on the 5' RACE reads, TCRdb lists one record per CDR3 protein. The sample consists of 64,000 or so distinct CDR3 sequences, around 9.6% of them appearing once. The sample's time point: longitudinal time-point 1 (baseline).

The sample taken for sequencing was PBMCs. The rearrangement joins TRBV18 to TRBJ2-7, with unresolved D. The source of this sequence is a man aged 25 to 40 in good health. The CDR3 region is CASSPPSLFRVQYF. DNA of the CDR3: TGTGCCAGCTCACCTCCTTCGCTCTTTCGGGTGCAGTACTTC.